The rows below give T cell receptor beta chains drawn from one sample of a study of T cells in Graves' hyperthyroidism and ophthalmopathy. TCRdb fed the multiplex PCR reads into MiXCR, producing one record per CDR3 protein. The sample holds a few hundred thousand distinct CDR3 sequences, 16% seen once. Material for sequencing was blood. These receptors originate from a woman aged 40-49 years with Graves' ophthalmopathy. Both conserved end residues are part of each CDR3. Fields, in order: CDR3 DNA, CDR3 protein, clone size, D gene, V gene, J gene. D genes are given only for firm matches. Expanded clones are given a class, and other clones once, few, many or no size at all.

CDR3 DNA: TGTGCCAGCAGTTTAGAGGGGGGATCGGTGGTTCAGCCCCAGCATTTT; CDR3 protein: CASSLEGGSVVQPQHF; clone size: many; D gene: NA; V gene: TRBV12-3/TRBV12-4; J gene: TRBJ1-5
CDR3 DNA: TGTGCCAGCAGGAATACTAGGGACAATGAGCAGTTCTTC; CDR3 protein: CASRNTRDNEQFF; clone size: NA; D gene: NA; V gene: TRBV2; J gene: TRBJ2-1
CDR3 DNA: TGTGCCAGCAGCGAGACAGGGGATGGGAGGTACTTC; CDR3 protein: CASSETGDGRYF; clone size: many; D gene: TRBD1; V gene: TRBV11-2; J gene: TRBJ2-7
CDR3 DNA: TGTGCCAGCAGCCGAGATCGGACAGACCATGGCTACACCTTC; CDR3 protein: CASSRDRTDHGYTF; clone size: many; D gene: NA; V gene: TRBV11-2; J gene: TRBJ1-2
CDR3 DNA: TGTGCCAGCTCACCACCGCAGGCTTTAGAAGCTTTCTTT; CDR3 protein: CASSPPQALEAFF; clone size: many; D gene: NA; V gene: TRBV18; J gene: TRBJ1-1
CDR3 DNA: TGTGCCAGCAGTCCCGTTCGAACTGGCACAGATACGCAGTATTTT; CDR3 protein: CASSPVRTGTDTQYF; clone size: NA; D gene: NA; V gene: TRBV27; J gene: TRBJ2-3
CDR3 DNA: TGCGCCAGCAGCACGTCCCCGGGACAGAATTCACCCCTCCACTTT; CDR3 protein: CASSTSPGQNSPLHF; clone size: few; D gene: TRBD1; V gene: TRBV5-1; J gene: TRBJ1-6
CDR3 DNA: TGTGCCAGCAGCCACAGAAAGACACAGACAGATACGCAGTATTTT; CDR3 protein: CASSHRKTQTDTQYF; clone size: few; D gene: NA; V gene: TRBV7-9; J gene: TRBJ2-3
CDR3 DNA: TGCGCCAGCAGCTTGGAGGGGATGGAGACCCAGTACTTC; CDR3 protein: CASSLEGMETQYF; clone size: NA; D gene: NA; V gene: TRBV5-1; J gene: TRBJ2-5
CDR3 DNA: TGTGCCAGCAGCTTAGCTACCGGACTGGCGTACGAGCAGTACTTC; CDR3 protein: CASSLATGLAYEQYF; clone size: many; D gene: NA; V gene: TRBV7-2; J gene: TRBJ2-7
CDR3 DNA: TGTGCCAGCTCACCAACGGTAGTGAACACTGAAGCTTTCTTT; CDR3 protein: CASSPTVVNTEAFF; clone size: many; D gene: NA; V gene: TRBV18; J gene: TRBJ1-1
CDR3 DNA: TGTGCCTGGAGAAAAACTAGCGGGGGGGGATTCAATGAGCAGTTCTTC; CDR3 protein: CAWRKTSGGGFNEQFF; clone size: many; D gene: TRBD2; V gene: TRBV30; J gene: TRBJ2-1
CDR3 DNA: TGCGCCAGCGCATGGGATCAAGAGACCCAGTACTTC; CDR3 protein: CASAWDQETQYF; clone size: NA; D gene: NA; V gene: TRBV5-1; J gene: TRBJ2-5
CDR3 DNA: TGTGCCAGCACCACCGGGACAGGGTATCAGCCCCAGCATTTT; CDR3 protein: CASTTGTGYQPQHF; clone size: few; D gene: TRBD1; V gene: TRBV6-1; J gene: TRBJ1-5
CDR3 DNA: TGCAGTGCGAACCCGGGACAGGGGGCACGCTACGAGCAGTACTTC; CDR3 protein: CSANPGQGARYEQYF; clone size: NA; D gene: TRBD1; V gene: TRBV20-1; J gene: TRBJ2-7
CDR3 DNA: TGTGCCAGCAGCTTAACTTCGTCTGGGACAAGACACACAGATACGCAGTATTTT; CDR3 protein: CASSLTSSGTRHTDTQYF; clone size: NA; D gene: NA; V gene: TRBV7-3; J gene: TRBJ2-3
CDR3 DNA: TGTGCCAGTACCCCTACAGGGGGGACCCCAAATGAGCAGTTCTTC; CDR3 protein: CASTPTGGTPNEQFF; clone size: NA; D gene: TRBD1; V gene: TRBV19; J gene: TRBJ2-1
CDR3 DNA: TGCAGTGCTAGCCTAGCGGGGGCCAGCACAGATACGCAGTATTTT; CDR3 protein: CSASLAGASTDTQYF; clone size: few; D gene: TRBD2; V gene: TRBV20-1; J gene: TRBJ2-3
CDR3 DNA: TGTGCCAGCAGTTATATCAGCGGGAGGGAGACCCAGTACTTC; CDR3 protein: CASSYISGRETQYF; clone size: few; D gene: TRBD2; V gene: TRBV27; J gene: TRBJ2-5
CDR3 DNA: TGTGCCAGCAGCCCTGGGGCCACGAACACCGGGGAGCTGTTTTTT; CDR3 protein: CASSPGATNTGELFF; clone size: NA; D gene: NA; V gene: TRBV9; J gene: TRBJ2-2
CDR3 DNA: TGCAGCCCGGGGGGGCGGATCGCAGCAGATACGCAGTATTTT; CDR3 protein: CSPGGRIAADTQYF; clone size: few; D gene: TRBD2; V gene: TRBV20-1; J gene: TRBJ2-3
CDR3 DNA: TGTGCCAGCACGACAGGACGCTCTGGAAACACCATATATTTT; CDR3 protein: CASTTGRSGNTIYF; clone size: many; D gene: NA; V gene: TRBV18; J gene: TRBJ1-3
CDR3 DNA: TGTGCCAGCAGCTTGATAGGGTATGGCTACACCTTC; CDR3 protein: CASSLIGYGYTF; clone size: NA; D gene: NA; V gene: TRBV5-6; J gene: TRBJ1-2
CDR3 DNA: TGTGCCAGCAGTTACCAGGGAGTACCCCATCAGCCCCAGCATTTT; CDR3 protein: CASSYQGVPHQPQHF; clone size: once; D gene: NA; V gene: TRBV28; J gene: TRBJ1-5
CDR3 DNA: TGTGCCAGCAGTTTATTACAGGGTGGCACAGATACGCAGTATTTT; CDR3 protein: CASSLLQGGTDTQYF; clone size: NA; D gene: NA; V gene: TRBV28; J gene: TRBJ2-3
CDR3 DNA: TGTGCCAGCAGTGGGGCTGGGACAGGGTTTTATCAGCCCCAGCATTTT; CDR3 protein: CASSGAGTGFYQPQHF; clone size: many; D gene: TRBD1; V gene: TRBV2; J gene: TRBJ1-5
CDR3 DNA: TGTGCCAGCAGTATACAGGGAACCTACGAGCAGTACTTC; CDR3 protein: CASSIQGTYEQYF; clone size: NA; D gene: NA; V gene: TRBV6-5; J gene: TRBJ2-7
CDR3 DNA: TGCAGCGTTGATTCTTCGGCCAGGCCATATACGCAGTATTTT; CDR3 protein: CSVDSSARPYTQYF; clone size: few; D gene: NA; V gene: TRBV29-1; J gene: TRBJ2-3
CDR3 DNA: TGTGCCAGCAGCCTCCATGCGGGAGCTGGGAAAGAGCAGTTCTTC; CDR3 protein: CASSLHAGAGKEQFF; clone size: once; D gene: TRBD2; V gene: TRBV5-8; J gene: TRBJ2-1
CDR3 DNA: TGTGCCAGCAGTGCAGGGGGCGTGGAGACCCAGTACTTC; CDR3 protein: CASSAGGVETQYF; clone size: many; D gene: TRBD1; V gene: TRBV2; J gene: TRBJ2-5
CDR3 DNA: TGCGCCAGCAGCTTGTCGTGGGGGACCGGCTATGGCTACACCTTC; CDR3 protein: CASSLSWGTGYGYTF; clone size: many; D gene: NA; V gene: TRBV5-1; J gene: TRBJ1-2
CDR3 DNA: TGTGCCAGCATCAAGACAGGGATCATCTCTGAAGCTTTCTTT; CDR3 protein: CASIKTGIISEAFF; clone size: many; D gene: TRBD1; V gene: TRBV12-3/TRBV12-4; J gene: TRBJ1-1
CDR3 DNA: TGTGCCAGCAGCGAGAAACCTTTTGGAAACACCATATATTTT; CDR3 protein: CASSEKPFGNTIYF; clone size: NA; D gene: NA; V gene: TRBV9; J gene: TRBJ1-3
CDR3 DNA: TGTGCCAGCAGCCAAGACTTCGGACAGGGGGCGGTTGATACGCAGTATTTT; CDR3 protein: CASSQDFGQGAVDTQYF; clone size: few; D gene: TRBD1; V gene: TRBV4-2; J gene: TRBJ2-3
CDR3 DNA: TGTGCCAGCAGCTTGATGGAACGGAGAAACACCATATATTTT; CDR3 protein: CASSLMERRNTIYF; clone size: many; D gene: NA; V gene: TRBV11-2; J gene: TRBJ1-3
CDR3 DNA: TGTGCCAGCAGCTTAAATGGACTAGGACGAGATACGCAGTATTTT; CDR3 protein: CASSLNGLGRDTQYF; clone size: many; D gene: TRBD2; V gene: TRBV11-2; J gene: TRBJ2-3
CDR3 DNA: TGTGCCAGCAGCCCTAAACTTCGTAGCACAGATACGCAGTATTTT; CDR3 protein: CASSPKLRSTDTQYF; clone size: many; D gene: NA; V gene: TRBV28; J gene: TRBJ2-3
CDR3 DNA: TGTGCCAGCAGTTTGAAACCCGGGACGCCATGGTACGAGCAGTACTTC; CDR3 protein: CASSLKPGTPWYEQYF; clone size: many; D gene: NA; V gene: TRBV27; J gene: TRBJ2-7
CDR3 DNA: TGCAGCGCTAAACTAGCGGGAGGACCGCGGGGGTACGAGCAGTACTTC; CDR3 protein: CSAKLAGGPRGYEQYF; clone size: NA; D gene: TRBD2; V gene: TRBV29-1; J gene: TRBJ2-7
CDR3 DNA: TGTGCCAGTAGACCCCATGGGGAGAACACCGGGGAGCTGTTTTTT; CDR3 protein: CASRPHGENTGELFF; clone size: NA; D gene: NA; V gene: TRBV19; J gene: TRBJ2-2
CDR3 DNA: TGCGCCAGCAGCCCGGGACACAGTAAAGAGACCCAGTACTTC; CDR3 protein: CASSPGHSKETQYF; clone size: NA; D gene: NA; V gene: TRBV4-1; J gene: TRBJ2-5
CDR3 DNA: TGCAGTGCTAGTGGAGCTCCCGGGCCCAGCTCCTACGAGCAGTACTTC; CDR3 protein: CSASGAPGPSSYEQYF; clone size: many; D gene: NA; V gene: TRBV20-1; J gene: TRBJ2-7
CDR3 DNA: TGCGCCAGCAGCCAACCGGGACAGGGGGCGAGTGGGGCCTATGGCTACACCTTC; CDR3 protein: CASSQPGQGASGAYGYTF; clone size: few; D gene: TRBD1; V gene: TRBV4-1; J gene: TRBJ1-2
CDR3 DNA: TGTGCCAGCTCACGAGGGAGTTTAAACCCGAACACTGAAGCTTTCTTT; CDR3 protein: CASSRGSLNPNTEAFF; clone size: many; D gene: NA; V gene: TRBV2; J gene: TRBJ1-1
CDR3 DNA: TGTGCCAGCAGCTTAATACTCTCGACTAGCGGGAGGGCTAGTGAGCAGTTCTTC; CDR3 protein: CASSLILSTSGRASEQFF; clone size: NA; D gene: TRBD2; V gene: TRBV7-9; J gene: TRBJ2-1
CDR3 DNA: TGTGCCAGCAGCTTTGCTATCCAGGGGGCGATAACCGGGGAGCTGTTTTTT; CDR3 protein: CASSFAIQGAITGELFF; clone size: NA; D gene: TRBD1; V gene: TRBV7-9; J gene: TRBJ2-2
CDR3 DNA: TGCAGTGCTAGAGATTACGGGGGGGCGAACACCGGGGAGCTGTTTTTT; CDR3 protein: CSARDYGGANTGELFF; clone size: many; D gene: TRBD2; V gene: TRBV20-1; J gene: TRBJ2-2
CDR3 DNA: TGTGCCAGCTCCCAACAGGCCCCTGGGAGGACTAACTATGGCTACACCTTC; CDR3 protein: CASSQQAPGRTNYGYTF; clone size: NA; D gene: NA; V gene: TRBV18; J gene: TRBJ1-2
CDR3 DNA: TGTGCCAGCAGCACCTGGGGAGACTGGAACACTGAAGCTTTCTTT; CDR3 protein: CASSTWGDWNTEAFF; clone size: many; D gene: NA; V gene: TRBV9; J gene: TRBJ1-1
CDR3 DNA: TGTGCCAGCAGCTTAGAGGGCCGGAACTATGGCTACACCTTC; CDR3 protein: CASSLEGRNYGYTF; clone size: few; D gene: NA; V gene: TRBV7-8; J gene: TRBJ1-2
CDR3 DNA: TGTGCCACCAGTGATTGGGGAGGAGGCGACAATGAGCAGTTCTTC; CDR3 protein: CATSDWGGGDNEQFF; clone size: few; D gene: NA; V gene: TRBV24-1; J gene: TRBJ2-1
CDR3 DNA: TGTGCCAGCAGCAGAACAGGGACGTCCGACCAGCCCCAGCATTTT; CDR3 protein: CASSRTGTSDQPQHF; clone size: NA; D gene: NA; V gene: TRBV28; J gene: TRBJ1-5
CDR3 DNA: TGTGCCAGCAGTGAAATGCTAGCGGGAGCCACCTACGAGCAGTACTTC; CDR3 protein: CASSEMLAGATYEQYF; clone size: NA; D gene: TRBD2; V gene: TRBV2; J gene: TRBJ2-7
CDR3 DNA: TGTGCCAGCAGCCGTGGGATGGGGATCGAGCAGTACTTC; CDR3 protein: CASSRGMGIEQYF; clone size: many; D gene: NA; V gene: TRBV6-1; J gene: TRBJ2-7
CDR3 DNA: TGTGCCAGCAGTGGGGGACAGTTCACCGGGGAGCTGTTTTTT; CDR3 protein: CASSGGQFTGELFF; clone size: many; D gene: TRBD1; V gene: TRBV2; J gene: TRBJ2-2
CDR3 DNA: TGCGCCAGCAGCTTACTAGCGGGGGGTGAAGAGACCCAGTACTTC; CDR3 protein: CASSLLAGGEETQYF; clone size: many; D gene: TRBD2; V gene: TRBV5-1; J gene: TRBJ2-5
CDR3 DNA: TGCAGCGTCTCTGCTTGGCCCCGGGACTACGAGCAGTACTTC; CDR3 protein: CSVSAWPRDYEQYF; clone size: NA; D gene: NA; V gene: TRBV29-1; J gene: TRBJ2-7
CDR3 DNA: TGTGCCAGCAGTTCAGTATCAAGAAGCACAGATACGCAGTATTTT; CDR3 protein: CASSSVSRSTDTQYF; clone size: many; D gene: NA; V gene: TRBV12-3/TRBV12-4; J gene: TRBJ2-3
CDR3 DNA: TGTGCCAGCAGCGATCAGGGGATCGCTGAAGCTTTCTTT; CDR3 protein: CASSDQGIAEAFF; clone size: many; D gene: NA; V gene: TRBV2; J gene: TRBJ1-1
CDR3 DNA: TGTGCCAGCAGAAGGGGACAACTAGCGGGGGCCTACAATGAGCAGTTCTTC; CDR3 protein: CASRRGQLAGAYNEQFF; clone size: NA; D gene: TRBD2; V gene: TRBV12-3/TRBV12-4; J gene: TRBJ2-1